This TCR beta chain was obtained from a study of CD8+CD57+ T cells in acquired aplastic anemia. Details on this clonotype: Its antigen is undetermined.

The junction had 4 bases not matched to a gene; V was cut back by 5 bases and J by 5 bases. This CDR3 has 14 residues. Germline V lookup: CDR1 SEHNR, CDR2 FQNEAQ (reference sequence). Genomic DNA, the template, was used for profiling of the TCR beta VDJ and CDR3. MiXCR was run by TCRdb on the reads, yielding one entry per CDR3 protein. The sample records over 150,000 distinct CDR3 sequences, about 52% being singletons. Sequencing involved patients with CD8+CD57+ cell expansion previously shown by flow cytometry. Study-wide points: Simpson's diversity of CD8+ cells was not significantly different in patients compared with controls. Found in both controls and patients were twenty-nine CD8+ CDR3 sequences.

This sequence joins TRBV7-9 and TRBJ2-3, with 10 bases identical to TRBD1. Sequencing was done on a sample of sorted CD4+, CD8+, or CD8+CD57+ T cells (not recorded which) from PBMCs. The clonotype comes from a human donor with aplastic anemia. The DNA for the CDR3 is TGTGCCAGCAGCGGACAGGGGGTGGGAGATACGCAGTATTTT. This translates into CASSGQGVGDTQYF. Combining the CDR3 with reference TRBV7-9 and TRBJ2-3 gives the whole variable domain DTGVSQNPRHKITKRGQNVTFRCDPISEHNRLYWYRQTLGQGPEFLTYFQNEAQLEKSRLLSDRFSAERPKGSFSTLEIQRTEQGDSAMYLCASSGQGVGDTQYFGPGTRLTVL.